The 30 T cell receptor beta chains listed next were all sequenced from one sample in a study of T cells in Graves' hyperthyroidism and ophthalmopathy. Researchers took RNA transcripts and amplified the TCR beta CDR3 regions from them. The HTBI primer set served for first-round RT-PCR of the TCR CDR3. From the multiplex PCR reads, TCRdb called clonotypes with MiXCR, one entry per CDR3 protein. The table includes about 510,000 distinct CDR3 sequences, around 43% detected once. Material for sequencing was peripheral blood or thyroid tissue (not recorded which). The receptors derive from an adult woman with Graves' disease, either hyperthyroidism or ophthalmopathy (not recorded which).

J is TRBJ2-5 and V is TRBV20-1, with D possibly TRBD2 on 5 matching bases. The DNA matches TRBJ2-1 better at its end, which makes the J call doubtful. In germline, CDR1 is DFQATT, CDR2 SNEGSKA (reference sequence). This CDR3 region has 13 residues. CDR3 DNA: TGCAGTGCTAGGGGTCGGGTGAGGGATGAGCAGTTCTTC. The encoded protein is CSARGRVRDEQFF.

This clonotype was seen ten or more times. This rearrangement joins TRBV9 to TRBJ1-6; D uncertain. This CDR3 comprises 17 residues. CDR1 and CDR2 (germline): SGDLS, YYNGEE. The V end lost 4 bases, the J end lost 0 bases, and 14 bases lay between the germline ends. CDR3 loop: CASSSRTGSSYNSPLHF. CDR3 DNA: TGTGCCAGCAGCTCTCGGACGGGAAGCTCCTATAATTCACCCCTCCACTTT.

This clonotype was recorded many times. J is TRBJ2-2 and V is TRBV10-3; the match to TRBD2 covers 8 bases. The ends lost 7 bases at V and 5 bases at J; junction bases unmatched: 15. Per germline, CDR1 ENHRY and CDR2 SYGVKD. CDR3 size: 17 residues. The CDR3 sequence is CAIKPSGLAGDTGELFF. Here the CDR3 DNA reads TGTGCCATCAAACCGTCCGGACTAGCAGGAGATACCGGGGAGCTGTTTTTT.

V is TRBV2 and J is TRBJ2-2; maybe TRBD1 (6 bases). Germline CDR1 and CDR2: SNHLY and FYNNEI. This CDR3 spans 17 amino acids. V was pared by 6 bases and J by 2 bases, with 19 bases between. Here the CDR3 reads CASSVPRQGPNTGELFF. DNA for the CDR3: TGTGCCAGCAGCGTCCCCCGGCAGGGGCCCAACACCGGGGAGCTGTTTTTT.

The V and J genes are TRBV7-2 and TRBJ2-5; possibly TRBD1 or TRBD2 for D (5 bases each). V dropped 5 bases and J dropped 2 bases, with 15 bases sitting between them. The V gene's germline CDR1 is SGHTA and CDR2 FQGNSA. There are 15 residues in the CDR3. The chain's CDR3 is CASSPRGDLQETQYF. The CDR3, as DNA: TGTGCCAGCAGCCCCCGGGGCGACCTTCAAGAGACCCAGTACTTC.

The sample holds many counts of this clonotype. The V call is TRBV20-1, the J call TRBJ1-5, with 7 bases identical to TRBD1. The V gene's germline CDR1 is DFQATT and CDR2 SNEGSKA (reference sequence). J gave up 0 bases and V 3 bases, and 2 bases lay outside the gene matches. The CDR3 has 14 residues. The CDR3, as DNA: TGCAGTGCTAGGACAGGGTATAGCAATCAGCCCCAGCATTTT. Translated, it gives CSARTGYSNQPQHF.

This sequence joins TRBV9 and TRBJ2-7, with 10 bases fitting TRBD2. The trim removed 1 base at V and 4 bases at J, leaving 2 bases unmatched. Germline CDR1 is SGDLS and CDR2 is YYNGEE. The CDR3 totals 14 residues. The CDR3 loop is CASSVSGRGYEQYF. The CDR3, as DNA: TGTGCCAGCAGCGTAAGCGGGAGGGGATACGAGCAGTACTTC. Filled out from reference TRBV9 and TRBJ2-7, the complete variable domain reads DSGVTQTPKHLITATGQRVTLRCSPRSGDLSVYWYQQSLDQGLQFLIQYYNGEERAKGNILERFSAQQFPDLHSELNLSSLELGDSALYFCASSVSGRGYEQYFGPGTRLTVT.

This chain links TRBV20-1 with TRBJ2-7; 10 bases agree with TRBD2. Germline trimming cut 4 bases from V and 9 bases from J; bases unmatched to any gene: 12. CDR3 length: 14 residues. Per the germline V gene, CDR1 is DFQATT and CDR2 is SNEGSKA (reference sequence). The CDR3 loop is CSAKASGRRFWQYF. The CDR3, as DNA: TGCAGTGCTAAAGCTAGCGGGAGAAGGTTTTGGCAGTACTTC.

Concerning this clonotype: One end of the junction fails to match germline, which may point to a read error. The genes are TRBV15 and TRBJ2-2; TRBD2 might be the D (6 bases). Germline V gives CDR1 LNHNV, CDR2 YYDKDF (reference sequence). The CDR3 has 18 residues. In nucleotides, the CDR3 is TGTGCCACCAGCAGAGATGAACTTAACACTAGCAACACCGGGGGGCTGTTTTTT. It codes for CATSRDELNTSNTGGLFF. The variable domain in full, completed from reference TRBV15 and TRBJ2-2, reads DAMVIQNPRYQVTQFGKPVTLSCSQTLNHNVMYWYQQKSSQAPKLLFHYYDKDFNNEADTPDNFQSRRPNTSFCFLDIRSPGLGDTAMYLCATSRDELNTSNTGGLFFGEGSRLTVL.

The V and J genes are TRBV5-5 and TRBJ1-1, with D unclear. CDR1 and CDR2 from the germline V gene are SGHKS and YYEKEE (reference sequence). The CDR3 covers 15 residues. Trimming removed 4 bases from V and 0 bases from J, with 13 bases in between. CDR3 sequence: CASSHAVYMNTEAFF. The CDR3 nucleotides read TGTGCCAGCAGCCACGCGGTCTATATGAACACTGAAGCTTTCTTT.

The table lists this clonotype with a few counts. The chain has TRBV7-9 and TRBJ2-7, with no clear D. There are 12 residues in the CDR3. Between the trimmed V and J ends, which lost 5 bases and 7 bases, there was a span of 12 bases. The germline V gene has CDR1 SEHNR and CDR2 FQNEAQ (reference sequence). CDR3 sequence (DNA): TGTGCCAGCAGCCCCCTGAACGTGGAGCAGTACTTC. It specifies CASSPLNVEQYF.

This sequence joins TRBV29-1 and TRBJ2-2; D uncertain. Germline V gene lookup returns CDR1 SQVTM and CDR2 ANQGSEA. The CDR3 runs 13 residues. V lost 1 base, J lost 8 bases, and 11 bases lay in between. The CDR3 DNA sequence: TGCAGCGTTGAAGCAGAGTTGTGGGGGGAGCTGTTTTTT. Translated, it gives CSVEAELWGELFF.

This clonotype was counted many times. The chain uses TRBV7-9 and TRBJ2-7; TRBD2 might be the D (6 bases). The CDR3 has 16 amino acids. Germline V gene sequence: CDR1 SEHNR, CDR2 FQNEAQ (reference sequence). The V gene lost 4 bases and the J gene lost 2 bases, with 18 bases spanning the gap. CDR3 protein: CASSSGTLYSPYEQYF. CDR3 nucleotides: TGTGCCAGCAGCTCCGGGACTCTCTATAGTCCCTACGAGCAGTACTTC.

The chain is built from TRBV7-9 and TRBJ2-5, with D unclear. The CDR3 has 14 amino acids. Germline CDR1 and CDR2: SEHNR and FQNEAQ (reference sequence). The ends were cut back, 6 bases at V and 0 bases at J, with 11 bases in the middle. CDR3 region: CASRDGEYQETQYF. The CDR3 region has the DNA TGTGCCAGCAGGGACGGAGAGTACCAAGAGACCCAGTACTTC.

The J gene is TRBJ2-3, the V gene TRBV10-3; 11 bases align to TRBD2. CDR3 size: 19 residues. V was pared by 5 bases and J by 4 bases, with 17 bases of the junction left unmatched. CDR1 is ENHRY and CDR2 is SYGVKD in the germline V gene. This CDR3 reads CAISPSPRLAGLVADTQYF. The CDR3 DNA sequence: TGTGCCATCAGTCCCAGCCCCAGACTAGCGGGATTGGTTGCAGATACGCAGTATTTT.

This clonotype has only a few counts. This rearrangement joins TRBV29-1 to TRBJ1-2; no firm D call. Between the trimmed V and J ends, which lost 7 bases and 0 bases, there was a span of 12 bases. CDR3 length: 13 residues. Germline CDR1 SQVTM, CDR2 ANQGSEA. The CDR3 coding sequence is TGCAGCGCCGGACGGGGTTCTAACTATGGCTACACCTTC. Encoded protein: CSAGRGSNYGYTF.

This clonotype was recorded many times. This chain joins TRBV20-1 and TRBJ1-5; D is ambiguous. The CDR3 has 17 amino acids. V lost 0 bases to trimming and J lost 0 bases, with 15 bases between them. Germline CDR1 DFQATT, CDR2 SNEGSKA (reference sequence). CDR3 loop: CSARERRGLGSNQPQHF. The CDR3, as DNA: TGCAGTGCTAGAGAGCGTCGGGGATTGGGTAGCAATCAGCCCCAGCATTTT.

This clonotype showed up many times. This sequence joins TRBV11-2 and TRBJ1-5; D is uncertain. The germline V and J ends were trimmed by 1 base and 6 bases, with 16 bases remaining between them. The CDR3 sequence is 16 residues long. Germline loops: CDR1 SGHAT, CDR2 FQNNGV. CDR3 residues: CASSLGRRQGSQPQHF. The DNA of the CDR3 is TGTGCCAGCAGCTTAGGTCGGAGGCAAGGGTCTCAGCCCCAGCATTTT.

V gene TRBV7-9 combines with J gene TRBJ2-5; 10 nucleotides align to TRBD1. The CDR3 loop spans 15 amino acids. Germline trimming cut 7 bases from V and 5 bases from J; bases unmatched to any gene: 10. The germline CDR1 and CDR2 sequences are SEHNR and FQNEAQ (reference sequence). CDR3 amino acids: CASNYRQGAGETQYF. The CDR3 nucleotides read TGTGCCAGCAACTACAGACAGGGGGCAGGCGAGACCCAGTACTTC.

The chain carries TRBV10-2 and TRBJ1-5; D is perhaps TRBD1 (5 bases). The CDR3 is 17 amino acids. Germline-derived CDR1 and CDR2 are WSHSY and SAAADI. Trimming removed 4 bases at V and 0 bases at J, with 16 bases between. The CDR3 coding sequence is TGCGCCAGCAGTGGTCGTCGAGGGGATTATAGCAATCAGCCCCAGCATTTT. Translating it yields CASSGRRGDYSNQPQHF.

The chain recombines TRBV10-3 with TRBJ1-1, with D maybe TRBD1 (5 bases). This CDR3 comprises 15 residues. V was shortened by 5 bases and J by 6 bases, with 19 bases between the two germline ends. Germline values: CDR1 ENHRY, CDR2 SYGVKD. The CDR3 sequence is CAISSWDPKIAEAFF. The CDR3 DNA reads TGTGCCATCAGTTCCTGGGACCCCAAGATCGCTGAAGCTTTCTTT.

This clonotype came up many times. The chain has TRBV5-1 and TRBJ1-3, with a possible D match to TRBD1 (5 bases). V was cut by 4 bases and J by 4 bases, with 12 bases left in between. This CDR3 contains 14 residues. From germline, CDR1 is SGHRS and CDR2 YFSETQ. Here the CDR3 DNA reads TGCGCCAGCAGCCCGGGGACGGAAGGAAACACCATATATTTT. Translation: CASSPGTEGNTIYF.

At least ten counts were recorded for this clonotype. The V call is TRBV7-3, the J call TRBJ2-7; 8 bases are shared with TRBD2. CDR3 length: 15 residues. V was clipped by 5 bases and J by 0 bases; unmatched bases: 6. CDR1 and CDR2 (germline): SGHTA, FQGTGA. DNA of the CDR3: TGTGCCAGCAGCGCCAGCGGGAGCCCCTCCTACGAGCAGTACTTC. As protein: CASSASGSPSYEQYF.

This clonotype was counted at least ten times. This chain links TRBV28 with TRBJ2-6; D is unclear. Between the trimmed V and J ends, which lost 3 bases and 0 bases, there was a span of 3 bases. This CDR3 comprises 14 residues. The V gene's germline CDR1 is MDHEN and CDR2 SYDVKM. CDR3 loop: CASSLHSGANVLTF. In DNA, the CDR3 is TGTGCCAGCAGTTTGCACTCTGGGGCCAACGTCCTGACTTTC.

The chain's CDR3 is CASSESRGTYEQYF. CDR3 sequence (DNA): TGCGCCAGCAGTGAGTCAAGGGGTACCTACGAGCAGTACTTC. The rearrangement joins TRBV10-1 to TRBJ2-7, with a possible D match to TRBD1 (5 bases). The V and J ends lost 0 bases and 2 bases respectively, with 8 bases between them. Per the germline V gene, CDR1 is WNHNN and CDR2 is SYGVQD (reference sequence). This CDR3 region has 14 residues.

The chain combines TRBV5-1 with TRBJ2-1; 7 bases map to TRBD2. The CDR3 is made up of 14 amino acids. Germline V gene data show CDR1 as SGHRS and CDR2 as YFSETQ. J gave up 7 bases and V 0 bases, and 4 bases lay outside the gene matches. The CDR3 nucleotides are TGCGCCAGCAGCTTGGCGGGAGGTCGGAATGAGCAGTTCTTC. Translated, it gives CASSLAGGRNEQFF.

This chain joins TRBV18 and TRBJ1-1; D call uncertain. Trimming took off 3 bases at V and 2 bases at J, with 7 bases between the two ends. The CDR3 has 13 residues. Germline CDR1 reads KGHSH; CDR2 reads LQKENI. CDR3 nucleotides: TGTGCCAGCTCACCGCAGAAAAACACTGAAGCTTTCTTT. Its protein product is CASSPQKNTEAFF.

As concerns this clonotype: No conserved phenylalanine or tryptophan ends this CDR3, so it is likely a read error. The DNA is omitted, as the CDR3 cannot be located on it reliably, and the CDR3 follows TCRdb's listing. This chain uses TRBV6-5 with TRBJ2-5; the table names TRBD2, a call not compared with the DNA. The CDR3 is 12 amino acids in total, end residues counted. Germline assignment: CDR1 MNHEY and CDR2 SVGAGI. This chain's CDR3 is CASSYSAGLLNT.

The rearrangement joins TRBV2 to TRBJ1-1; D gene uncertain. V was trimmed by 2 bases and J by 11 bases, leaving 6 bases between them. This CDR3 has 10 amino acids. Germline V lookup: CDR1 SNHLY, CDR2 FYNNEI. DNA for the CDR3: TGTGCCAGCAGTGAAATTGGGGCTTTCTTT. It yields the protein CASSEIGAFF.

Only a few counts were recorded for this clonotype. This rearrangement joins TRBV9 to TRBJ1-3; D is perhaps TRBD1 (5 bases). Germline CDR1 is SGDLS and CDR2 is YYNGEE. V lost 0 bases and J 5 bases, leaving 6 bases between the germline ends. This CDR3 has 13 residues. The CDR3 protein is CASSVGGRNTIYF. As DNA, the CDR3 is TGTGCCAGCAGCGTAGGGGGGAGAAACACCATATATTTT. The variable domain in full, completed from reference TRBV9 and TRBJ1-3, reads DSGVTQTPKHLITATGQRVTLRCSPRSGDLSVYWYQQSLDQGLQFLIQYYNGEERAKGNILERFSAQQFPDLHSELNLSSLELGDSALYFCASSVGGRNTIYFGEGSWLTVV.